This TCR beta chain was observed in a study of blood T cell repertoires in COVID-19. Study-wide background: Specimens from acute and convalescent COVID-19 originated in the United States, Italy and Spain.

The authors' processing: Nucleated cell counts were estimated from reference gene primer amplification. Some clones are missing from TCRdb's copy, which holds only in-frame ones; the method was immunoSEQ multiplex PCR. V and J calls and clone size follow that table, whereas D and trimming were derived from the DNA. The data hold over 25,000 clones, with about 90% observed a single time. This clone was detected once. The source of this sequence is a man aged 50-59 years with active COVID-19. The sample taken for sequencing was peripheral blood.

CDR3 nucleotide sequence: TGCGCCAGCAGCTTGGTAGGGGGCTACGAGCAGTACTTC. It yields the protein CASSLVGGYEQYF. V and J are TRBV5-1 and TRBJ2-7; a weak D match, TRBD1 (6 bases). This CDR3 is built from 13 residues. V was shortened by 0 bases and J by 3 bases, with 7 bases between the two germline ends. The germline CDR1 and CDR2 sequences are SGHRS and YFSETQ.